This is a list of T cell receptor beta chains from one sample in a study of blood T cell repertoires in COVID-19. The method was immunoSEQ multiplex PCR; TCRdb's version includes in-frame clones alone and lacks a portion of them. This sample carries 120,000 to 150,000 clones, approximately 80% of them seen once, and the ten largest clones take 8.8%. The material sequenced was peripheral blood. Source of these receptors: a woman older than 75 in a cohort sampled during active or convalescent COVID-19. CDR3s include the opening cysteine and the closing phenylalanine or tryptophan. Each record gives: J gene, CDR3 length, V gene, CDR3 protein.

TRBJ1-1 | 14 | TRBV6-6 | CASSSTGGITEAFF
TRBJ2-1 | 16 | TRBV7-8 | CASGSIVGTVYNEQFF
TRBJ2-7 | 16 | TRBV6-2/TRBV6-3 | CASSPRVQLGTYEQYF
TRBJ2-2 | 15 | TRBV4-1 | CASRSAGARVGELFF
TRBJ1-1 | 13 | TRBV30 | CAWSVRGTDEAFF
TRBJ1-2 | 13 | TRBV11-2 | CASSQRGFLGYTF
TRBJ2-4 | 15 | TRBV21-1 | CASSPGEVAKNIQYF
TRBJ1-2 | 17 | TRBV6-6 | CASSLRDRGARGYGYTF
TRBJ1-4 | 15 | TRBV7-8 | CASSPRTTTNEKLFF
TRBJ2-2 | 17 | TRBV4-2 | CASSPRPRVGGTGELFF
TRBJ2-2 | 15 | TRBV28 | CASRPSGVTSGELFF
TRBJ2-3 | 16 | TRBV6-5 | CASSYSRADSTDTQYF
TRBJ1-1 | 11 | TRBV2 | CASTTGVNAFF
TRBJ2-1 | 13 | TRBV24-1 | CATSGGAYNEQFF
TRBJ2-1 | 12 | TRBV6-2/TRBV6-3 | CASSLSSEEQFF
TRBJ2-2 | 16 | TRBV7-6 | CASSKWGGTNTGELFF
TRBJ1-4 | 14 | TRBV6-2/TRBV6-3 | CASSLDRGGEKLFF
TRBJ1-1 | 16 | TRBV18 | CASSPDRDRLDTEAFF
TRBJ1-5 | 15 | TRBV6-5 | CASSPTGALNQPQHF
TRBJ1-5 | 15 | TRBV19 | CASSTGGKSNQPQHF
TRBJ1-2 | 17 | TRBV6-1 | CASSGLVVGAPNYGYTF
TRBJ2-3 | 13 | TRBV7-2 | CASRDRGTDTQYF
TRBJ1-2 | 14 | TRBV20-1 | CSASVGSGIDGYTF
TRBJ2-3 | 14 | TRBV2 | CASKERGGTDTQYF
TRBJ1-2 | 15 | TRBV15 | CATSRAMGQGYGYTF
TRBJ1-2 | 13 | TRBV19 | CASRRTGGYGYTF
TRBJ1-1 | 16 | TRBV28 | CASNGVIGQGRTEAFF
TRBJ1-1 | 14 | TRBV5-4 | CASSVAGTELEAFF
TRBJ1-3 | 16 | TRBV5-4 | CASSWGQGAAGNTIYF
TRBJ1-2 | 14 | TRBV5-1 | CASSLGGQNYGYTF
TRBJ1-6 | 14 | TRBV4-1 | CASSLFAGESPLHF
TRBJ1-1 | 14 | TRBV28 | CASIYGLSNTEAFF
TRBJ2-5 | 13 | TRBV7-2 | CASSFDLGETQYF
TRBJ1-2 | 19 | TRBV19 | CASSTLRRDRQGANYGYTF
TRBJ2-5 | 13 | TRBV27 | CASSLQGEETQYF
TRBJ1-1 | 16 | TRBV18 | CASSPSTGWMNTEAFF
TRBJ2-5 | 15 | TRBV4-3 | CASSLVLAPFETQYF
TRBJ1-4 | 14 | TRBV6-6 | CASSPGQGSEKLFF
TRBJ2-3 | 13 | TRBV11-3 | CASSLGGADTQYF
TRBJ2-7 | 15 | TRBV18 | CASSANPGQGYEQYF
TRBJ2-7 | 15 | TRBV11-2 | CASSFGLAGTYEQYF
TRBJ1-5 | 14 | TRBV19 | CASSSQGPNQPQHF
TRBJ2-3 | 13 | TRBV29-1 | CSVVVTGQGTQYF
TRBJ1-2 | 15 | TRBV7-2 | CASSLETGINYGYTF
TRBJ2-1 | 13 | TRBV12-5 | CASARTEYNEQFF